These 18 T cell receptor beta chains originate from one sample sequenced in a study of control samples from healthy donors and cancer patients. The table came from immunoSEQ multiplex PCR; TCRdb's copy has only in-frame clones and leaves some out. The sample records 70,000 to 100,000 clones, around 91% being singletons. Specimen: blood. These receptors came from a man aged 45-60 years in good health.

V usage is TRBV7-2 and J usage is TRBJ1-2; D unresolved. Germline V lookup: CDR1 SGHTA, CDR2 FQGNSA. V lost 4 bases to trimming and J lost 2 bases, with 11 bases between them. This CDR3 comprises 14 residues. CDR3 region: CASSSPLSNYGYTF. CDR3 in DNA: TGTGCCAGCAGCTCCCCGCTTAGCAACTATGGCTACACCTTC.

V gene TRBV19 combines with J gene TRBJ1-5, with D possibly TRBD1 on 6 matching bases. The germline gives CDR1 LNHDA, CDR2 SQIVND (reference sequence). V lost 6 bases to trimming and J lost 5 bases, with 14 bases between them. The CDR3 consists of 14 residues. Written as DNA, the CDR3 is TGTGCCAGTAGCCAAGGGGGGGGCGATCAGCCCCAGCATTTT. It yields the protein CASSQGGGDQPQHF.

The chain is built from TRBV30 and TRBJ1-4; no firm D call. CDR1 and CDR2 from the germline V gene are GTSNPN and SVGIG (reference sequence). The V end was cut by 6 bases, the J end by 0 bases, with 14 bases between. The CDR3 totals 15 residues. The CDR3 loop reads CACIPDGATNEKLFF. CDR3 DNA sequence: TGTGCCTGCATACCGGACGGCGCAACTAATGAAAAACTGTTTTTT.

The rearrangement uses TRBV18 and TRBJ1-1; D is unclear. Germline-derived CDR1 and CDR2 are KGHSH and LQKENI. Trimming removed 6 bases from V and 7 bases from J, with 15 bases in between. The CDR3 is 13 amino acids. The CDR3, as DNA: TGTGCCAGCTCCATTAGAAGTGGGGATGAAGCTTTCTTT. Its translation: CASSIRSGDEAFF.

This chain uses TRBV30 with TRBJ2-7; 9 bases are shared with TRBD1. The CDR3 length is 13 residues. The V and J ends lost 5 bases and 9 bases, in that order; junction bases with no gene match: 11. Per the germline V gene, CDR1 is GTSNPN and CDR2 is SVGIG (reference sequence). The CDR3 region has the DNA TGTGCCTGGGAGGGACAGGGAAGAACTCGGCAGTACTTC. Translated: CAWEGQGRTRQYF.

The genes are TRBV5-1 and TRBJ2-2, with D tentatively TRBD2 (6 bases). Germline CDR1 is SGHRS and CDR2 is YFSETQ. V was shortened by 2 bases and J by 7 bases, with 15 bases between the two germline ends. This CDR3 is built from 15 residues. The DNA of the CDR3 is TGCGCCAGCAGCTTTGGCCTCGGGGGTAGCGGGGAGCTGTTTTTT. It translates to CASSFGLGGSGELFF.

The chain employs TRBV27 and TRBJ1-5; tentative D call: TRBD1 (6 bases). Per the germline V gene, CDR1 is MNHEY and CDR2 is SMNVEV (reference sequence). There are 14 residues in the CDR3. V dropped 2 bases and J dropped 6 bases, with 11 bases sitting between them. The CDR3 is CASSLQGQGQPQHF. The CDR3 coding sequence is TGTGCCAGCAGTTTACAGGGGCAGGGTCAGCCCCAGCATTTT.

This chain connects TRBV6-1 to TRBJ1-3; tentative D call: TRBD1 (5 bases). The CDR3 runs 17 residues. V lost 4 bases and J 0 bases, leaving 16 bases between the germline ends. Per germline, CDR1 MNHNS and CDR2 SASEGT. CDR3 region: CASSAPGRAFSGNTIYF. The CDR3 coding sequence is TGTGCCAGCAGTGCACCGGGACGAGCTTTCTCTGGAAACACCATATATTTT.

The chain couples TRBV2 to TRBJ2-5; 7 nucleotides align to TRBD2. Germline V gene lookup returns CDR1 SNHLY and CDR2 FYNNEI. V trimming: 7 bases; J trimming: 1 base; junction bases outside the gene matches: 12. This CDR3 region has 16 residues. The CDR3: CASIGGRAGGQETQYF. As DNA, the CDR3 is TGTGCCAGCATTGGGGGGAGGGCCGGGGGCCAAGAGACCCAGTACTTC.

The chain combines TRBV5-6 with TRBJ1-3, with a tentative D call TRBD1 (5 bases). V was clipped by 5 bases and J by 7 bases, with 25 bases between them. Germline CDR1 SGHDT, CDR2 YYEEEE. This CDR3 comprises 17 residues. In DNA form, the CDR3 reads TGTGCCAGCAGTACTGAAGCGGGACGGGGAACGGGTAACACCATATATTTT. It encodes CASSTEAGRGTGNTIYF.

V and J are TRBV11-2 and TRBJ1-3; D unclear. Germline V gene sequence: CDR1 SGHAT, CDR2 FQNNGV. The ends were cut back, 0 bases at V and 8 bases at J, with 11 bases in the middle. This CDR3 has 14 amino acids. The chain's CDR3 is CASSLDWGSDTIYF. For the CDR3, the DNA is TGTGCCAGCAGCTTAGATTGGGGTTCCGACACCATATATTTT.

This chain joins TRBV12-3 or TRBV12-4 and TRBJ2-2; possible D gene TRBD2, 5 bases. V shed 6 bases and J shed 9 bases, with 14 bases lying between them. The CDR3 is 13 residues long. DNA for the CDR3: TGTGCCAGCAGCCTAAAGGGCGGGTGGGAGCTGTTTTTT. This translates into CASSLKGGWELFF.

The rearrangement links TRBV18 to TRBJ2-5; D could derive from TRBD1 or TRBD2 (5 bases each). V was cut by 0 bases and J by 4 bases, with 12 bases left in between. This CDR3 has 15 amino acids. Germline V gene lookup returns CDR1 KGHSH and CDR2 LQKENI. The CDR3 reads CASSPPSGQRETQYF. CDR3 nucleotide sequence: TGTGCCAGCTCACCACCCTCGGGGCAGCGAGAGACCCAGTACTTC. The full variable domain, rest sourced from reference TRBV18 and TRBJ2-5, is NAGVMQNPRHLVRRRGQEARLRCSPMKGHSHVYWYRQLPEEGLKFMVYLQKENIIDESGMPKERFSAEFPKEGPSILRIQQVVRGDSAAYFCASSPPSGQRETQYFGPGTRLLVL.

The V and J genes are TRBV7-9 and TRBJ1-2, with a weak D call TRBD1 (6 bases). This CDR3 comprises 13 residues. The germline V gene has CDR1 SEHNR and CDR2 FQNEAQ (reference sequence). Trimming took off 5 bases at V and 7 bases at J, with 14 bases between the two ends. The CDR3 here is CASSPAQGSGYTF. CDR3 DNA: TGTGCCAGCAGCCCAGCACAGGGTTCTGGCTACACCTTC. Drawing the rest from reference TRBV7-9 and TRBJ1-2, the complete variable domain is DTGVSQNPRHKITKRGQNVTFRCDPISEHNRLYWYRQTLGQGPEFLTYFQNEAQLEKSRLLSDRFSAERPKGSFSTLEIQRTEQGDSAMYLCASSPAQGSGYTFGSGTRLTVV.

This CDR3 reads CSVTTGASEAFF. The CDR3 nucleotides read TGCAGCGTCACAACAGGGGCCTCTGAAGCTTTCTTT. The gene calls are TRBV29-1 and TRBJ1-1, with 7 bases identical to TRBD1. The junction had 7 bases not matched to a gene; V was cut back by 6 bases and J by 6 bases. The germline V gene has CDR1 SQVTM and CDR2 ANQGSEA. The CDR3 runs to 12 residues.

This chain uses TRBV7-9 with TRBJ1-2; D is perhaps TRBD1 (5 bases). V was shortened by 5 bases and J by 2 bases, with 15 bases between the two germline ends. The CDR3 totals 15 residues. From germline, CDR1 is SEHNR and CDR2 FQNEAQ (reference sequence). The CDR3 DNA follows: TGTGCCAGCAGCCTCCTGACAGTGCCCAACTATGGCTACACCTTC. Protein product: CASSLLTVPNYGYTF.

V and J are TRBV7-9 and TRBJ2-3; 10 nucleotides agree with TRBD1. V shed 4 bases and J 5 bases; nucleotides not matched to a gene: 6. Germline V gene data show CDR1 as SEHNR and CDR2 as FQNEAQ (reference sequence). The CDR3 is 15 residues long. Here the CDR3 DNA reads TGTGCCAGCAGCTCCTTGACAGGGGGCGGAGATACGCAGTATTTT. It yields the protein CASSSLTGGGDTQYF. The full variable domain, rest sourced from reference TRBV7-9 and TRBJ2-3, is DTGVSQNPRHKITKRGQNVTFRCDPISEHNRLYWYRQTLGQGPEFLTYFQNEAQLEKSRLLSDRFSAERPKGSFSTLEIQRTEQGDSAMYLCASSSLTGGGDTQYFGPGTRLTVL.

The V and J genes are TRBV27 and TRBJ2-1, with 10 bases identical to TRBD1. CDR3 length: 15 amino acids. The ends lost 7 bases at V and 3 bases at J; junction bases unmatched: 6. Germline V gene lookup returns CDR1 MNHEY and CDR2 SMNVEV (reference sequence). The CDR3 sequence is CASTIRTGGYNEQFF. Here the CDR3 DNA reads TGTGCCAGCACTATAAGGACAGGGGGCTACAATGAGCAGTTCTTC.